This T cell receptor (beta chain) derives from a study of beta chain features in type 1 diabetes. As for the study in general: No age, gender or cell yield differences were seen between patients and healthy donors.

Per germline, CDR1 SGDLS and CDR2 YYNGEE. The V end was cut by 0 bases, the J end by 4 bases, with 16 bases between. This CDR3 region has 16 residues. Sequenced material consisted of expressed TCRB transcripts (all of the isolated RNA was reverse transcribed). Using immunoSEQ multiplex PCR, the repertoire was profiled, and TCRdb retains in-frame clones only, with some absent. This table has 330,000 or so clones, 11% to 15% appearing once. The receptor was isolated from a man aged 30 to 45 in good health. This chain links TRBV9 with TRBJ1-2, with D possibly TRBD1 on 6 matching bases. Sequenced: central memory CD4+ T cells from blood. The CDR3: CASSVGGGGQPYGYTF. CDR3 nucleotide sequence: TGTGCCAGCAGCGTAGGAGGGGGAGGACAGCCCTATGGCTACACCTTC.